The 21 T cell receptor beta chains below come from one sample, sequenced in a study of CD8 T cells in Susac syndrome. The RNA input was roughly 0.5 to 1 ug, and it was reverse transcribed with random hexamers. From the immunoSEQ multiplex PCR reads, TCRdb called clonotypes with MiXCR, one entry per CDR3 protein. This table has 150,000 or so distinct CDR3 sequences, approximately 93% appearing once. Input material: CD4+ T cells from PBMCs. The receptors were gathered from a human donor with multiple sclerosis.

The V gene is TRBV7-9, the J gene TRBJ2-2, with 10 bases fitting TRBD2. CDR3 length: 16 residues. J was trimmed by 5 bases and V by 6 bases; bases with no gene match: 9. Per germline, CDR1 SEHNR and CDR2 FQNEAQ (reference sequence). The CDR3 bases are TGTGCCAGCAGGCGGACTAGCGGCCTTGGGACCGGGGAGCTGTTTTTT. This gives the protein CASRRTSGLGTGELFF.

The V gene is TRBV9, the J gene TRBJ1-1; no clear D. V lost 0 bases and J lost 1, with 4 bases in between. CDR1 SGDLS and CDR2 YYNGEE come from the germline V gene. This CDR3 region has 13 residues. The CDR3 sequence is CASSVAKNTEAFF. The CDR3 DNA sequence: TGTGCCAGCAGCGTAGCAAAGAACACTGAAGCTTTCTTT. Full variable domain (missing parts from reference TRBV9 and TRBJ1-1): DSGVTQTPKHLITATGQRVTLRCSPRSGDLSVYWYQQSLDQGLQFLIQYYNGEERAKGNILERFSAQQFPDLHSELNLSSLELGDSALYFCASSVAKNTEAFFGQGTRLTVV.

The genes are TRBV19 and TRBJ1-5; D is possibly TRBD1 (5 bases). Germline CDR1 and CDR2: LNHDA and SQIVND (reference sequence). Trimming left V 11 bases short and J 1 base short, with 6 bases between. This CDR3 region has 11 residues. The CDR3 coding sequence is TGTGCCGGGGGAAGCAATCAGCCCCAGCATTTT. Translation gives CAGGSNQPQHF.

V is TRBV5-1 and J is TRBJ2-5; D possibly corresponds to TRBD2 (5 bases). This CDR3 contains 14 residues. CDR1 and CDR2 from the germline V gene are SGHRS and YFSETQ. V dropped 1 base and J dropped 7 bases, with 14 bases sitting between them. CDR3 DNA: TGCGCCAGCAGCTTGCCCGGGGAAGTACGGACCCAGTACTTC. This encodes CASSLPGEVRTQYF.

The chain has TRBV30 and TRBJ2-2, with TRBD2 matching over 7 bases. Germline values: CDR1 GTSNPN, CDR2 SVGIG (reference sequence). V dropped 3 bases and J dropped 8; count of bases not matched to a gene: 12. The CDR3 runs 15 residues. CDR3 sequence: CAWSLGLLSSGELFF. The CDR3 bases are TGTGCCTGGAGCCTGGGACTACTTTCGAGTGGGGAGCTGTTTTTT.

The V and J genes are TRBV7-9 and TRBJ1-2; 9 bases agree with TRBD1. V was clipped by 3 bases and J by 4 bases; unmatched bases: 9. CDR1 and CDR2 (germline): SEHNR, FQNEAQ (reference sequence). There are 16 residues in the CDR3. This CDR3 reads CASSFPGQGKLYGYTF. CDR3 DNA: TGTGCCAGCAGCTTTCCGGGACAGGGAAAACTCTATGGCTACACCTTC.

The CDR3 coding sequence is TGTGCCAGTAGTACTCCCTATTACAGGGTCCGAGATAATCAGCCCCAGCATTTT. It specifies CASSTPYYRVRDNQPQHF. This chain uses TRBV19 with TRBJ1-5; D is perhaps TRBD1 (6 bases). The CDR3 has 18 amino acids. Germline V gene data show CDR1 as LNHDA and CDR2 as SQIVND (reference sequence). V shed 4 bases and J shed 4 bases, with 23 bases lying between them.

The chain recombines TRBV6-2 or TRBV6-3 with TRBJ1-1, with TRBD1 matching 8 bases. Losses at the gene ends were 7 bases for V and 1 base for J; bases not matched to a gene: 11. Germline assignment: CDR1 MNHEY and CDR2 SVGEGT. The length of the CDR3 is 16 residues. This CDR3 reads CASTRPRGRGNTEAFF. Here the CDR3 DNA reads TGTGCCAGCACCCGACCCAGGGGGCGCGGGAACACTGAAGCTTTCTTT.

CDR3 residues: CASSGSGALLAKNIQYF. CDR3 DNA: TGTGCCAGCAGTGGGTCAGGGGCCTTACTAGCCAAAAACATTCAGTACTTC. The gene calls are TRBV2 and TRBJ2-4, with a possible D match to TRBD1 (6 bases). Trimming shortened V by 4 bases and J by 0 bases, and 16 bases separated the two germline ends. This CDR3 is 17 amino acids long. CDR1 is SNHLY and CDR2 is FYNNEI in the germline V gene.

The chain combines TRBV7-7 with TRBJ2-6; either TRBD1 or TRBD2 may fit D (6 bases each). CDR1 is SSHAT, CDR2 FNYEAQ, per germline (reference sequence). Between the trimmed V and J ends, which lost 5 bases and 2 bases, there was a span of 13 bases. CDR3 length: 16 amino acids. The DNA for the CDR3 is TGTGCCAGCAGCCCCAGGGGAGGTACTGGGGCCAACGTCCTGACTTTC. Translating it yields CASSPRGGTGANVLTF.

The rearrangement uses TRBV15 and TRBJ2-1, with a weak D call TRBD2 (5 bases). The V and J ends lost 8 bases and 5 bases respectively, with 13 bases between them. The CDR3 has 13 residues. Germline lookup yields CDR1 LNHNV and CDR2 YYDKDF (reference sequence). The CDR3 coding sequence is TGTGCCACCGGAGGACGGACCAACAATGAGCAGTTCTTC. It translates to CATGGRTNNEQFF.

This CDR3 reads CASSIQGSTEAFF. The CDR3 region has the DNA TGTGCCAGCAGTATACAGGGGTCCACTGAAGCTTTCTTT. The rearrangement uses TRBV12-3 or TRBV12-4 and TRBJ1-1, with 7 bases lining up with TRBD1. J was trimmed by 4 bases and V by 5 bases; bases with no gene match: 4. CDR3 length: 13 residues.

This sequence joins TRBV20-1 and TRBJ2-5; unclear D gene. The CDR3 has 14 amino acids. V lost 2 bases, J lost 0 bases, and 10 bases lay in between. Germline V gene lookup returns CDR1 DFQATT and CDR2 SNEGSKA (reference sequence). This chain's CDR3 is CSARSRWYQETQYF. In DNA form, the CDR3 reads TGCAGTGCTAGAAGTCGGTGGTACCAAGAGACCCAGTACTTC.

The rearrangement links TRBV5-6 to TRBJ2-7, with 12 bases matching TRBD2. Germline assignment: CDR1 SGHDT and CDR2 YYEEEE. The CDR3 runs to 15 residues. With V trimmed by 4 bases and J by 3 bases, 5 bases remained unmatched. DNA for the CDR3: TGTGCCAGCAGCACCCTGACTAGCGGGAGCTACGAGCAGTACTTC. Amino acid sequence: CASSTLTSGSYEQYF. Variable domain in full (rest from reference TRBV5-6 and TRBJ2-7): DAGVTQSPTHLIKTRGQQVTLRCSPKSGHDTVSWYQQALGQGPQFIFQYYEEEERQRGNFPDRFSGHQFPNYSSELNVNALLLGDSALYLCASSTLTSGSYEQYFGPGTRLTVT.

The chain joins TRBV30 to TRBJ1-5; no clear D. The germline CDR1 and CDR2 sequences are GTSNPN and SVGIG (reference sequence). CDR3 length equals 16 residues. The V and J ends lost 0 bases and 5 bases respectively, with 17 bases between them. CDR3 nucleotide sequence: TGTGCCTGGAGTGTACTAGGCTCCGGTGGAGATCAGCCCCAGCATTTT. Its translation is CAWSVLGSGGDQPQHF.

The J gene is TRBJ2-1, the V gene TRBV7-9, with D tentatively TRBD2 (5 bases). CDR1 SEHNR and CDR2 FQNEAQ come from the germline V gene (reference sequence). There are 14 residues in the CDR3. Trimming took off 2 bases at V and 4 bases at J, with 9 bases between the two ends. The CDR3 loop is CASSLREQYNEQFF. CDR3 bases: TGTGCCAGCAGCTTACGGGAACAGTACAATGAGCAGTTCTTC.

This clonotype showed up just once. The CDR3 here is CAWSEGLSDYGYTF. The CDR3 coding sequence is TGTGCCTGGAGTGAGGGGTTAAGTGACTATGGCTACACCTTC. The genes are TRBV30 and TRBJ1-2; TRBD1 is a possible D gene (5 bases). The CDR3 is 14 residues long. Germline CDR1 and CDR2: GTSNPN and SVGIG (reference sequence). Deletions cut 1 base from V and 3 bases from J, with 12 bases between.

The J gene is TRBJ1-2, the V gene TRBV24-1; D not resolved. Trimming pared 6 bases from V and 10 bases from J, leaving 14 bases between. The V gene's germline CDR1 is KGHDR and CDR2 SFDVKD. The CDR3 is made up of 12 amino acids. CDR3 nucleotides: TGTGCCACCAGTTTTGGGATGCTGGACTACACCTTC. This codes for CATSFGMLDYTF.

The gene calls are TRBV19 and TRBJ2-4; 12 positions match TRBD2. V shed 8 bases and J 7 bases; nucleotides not matched to a gene: 3. The CDR3 is made up of 13 amino acids. Germline CDR1 is LNHDA and CDR2 is SQIVND (reference sequence). The CDR3 reads CASSSGRGNIQYF. The CDR3 region has the DNA TGTGCCAGTTCTAGCGGGAGGGGCAACATTCAGTACTTC.

This chain connects TRBV20-1 to TRBJ1-2; tentative D call: TRBD1 (5 bases). Trimming pared 7 bases from V and 5 bases from J, leaving 20 bases between. The germline gives CDR1 DFQATT, CDR2 SNEGSKA (reference sequence). CDR3 size: 14 residues. The CDR3 bases are TGCAGTGTTCAATCCGGGGCGCGGGCTTATGGCTACACCTTC. It translates to CSVQSGARAYGYTF.

The V gene is TRBV5-1, the J gene TRBJ2-6; D gene ambiguous. Germline CDR1 reads SGHRS; CDR2 reads YFSETQ. CDR3 length: 13 residues. Deletions cut 0 bases from V and 4 bases from J, with 2 bases between. This chain's CDR3 is CASSLEGANVLTF. The DNA of the CDR3 is TGCGCCAGCAGCTTGGAAGGGGCCAACGTCCTGACTTTC.